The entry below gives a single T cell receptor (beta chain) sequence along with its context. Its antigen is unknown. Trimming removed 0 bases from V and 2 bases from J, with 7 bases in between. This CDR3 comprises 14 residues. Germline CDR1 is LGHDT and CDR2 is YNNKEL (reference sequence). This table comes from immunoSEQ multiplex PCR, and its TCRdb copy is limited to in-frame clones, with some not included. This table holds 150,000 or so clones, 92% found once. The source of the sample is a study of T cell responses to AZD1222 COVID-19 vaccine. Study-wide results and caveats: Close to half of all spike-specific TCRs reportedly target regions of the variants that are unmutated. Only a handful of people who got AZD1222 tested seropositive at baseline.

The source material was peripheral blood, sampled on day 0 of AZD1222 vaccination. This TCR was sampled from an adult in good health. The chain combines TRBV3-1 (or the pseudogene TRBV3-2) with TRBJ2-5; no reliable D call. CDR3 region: CASSQEGRQETQYF. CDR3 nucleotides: TGTGCCAGCAGCCAAGAAGGGCGGCAAGAGACCCAGTACTTC.